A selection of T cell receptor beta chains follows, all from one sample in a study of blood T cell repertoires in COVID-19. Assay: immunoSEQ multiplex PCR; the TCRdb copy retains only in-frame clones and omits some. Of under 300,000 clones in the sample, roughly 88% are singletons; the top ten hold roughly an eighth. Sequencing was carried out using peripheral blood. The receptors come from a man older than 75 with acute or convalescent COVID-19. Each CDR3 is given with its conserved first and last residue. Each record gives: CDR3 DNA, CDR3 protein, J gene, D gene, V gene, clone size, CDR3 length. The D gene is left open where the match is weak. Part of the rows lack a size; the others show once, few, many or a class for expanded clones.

TGTGCCAGCAGCGACCGGGACAGGCTATCCTACGAGCAGTACTTC CASSDRDRLSYEQYF TRBJ2-7 TRBD1 TRBV27 NA 15
TGTGCCACCTCCTGGGCGCTAGCGGGAGGAGGGACAGATACGCAGTATTTT CATSWALAGGGTDTQYF TRBJ2-3 TRBD2 TRBV19 NA 17
TGTGCCAGCCGGGGTGTCACTGAAGCTTTCTTT CASRGVTEAFF TRBJ1-1 NA TRBV7-9 NA 11
TGTGCCAGCAACGCAAACCGGGACACCCCTAACTATGGCTACACCTTC CASNANRDTPNYGYTF TRBJ1-2 NA TRBV9 NA 16
TGTGCCAGCAGCTCAGGGGTGACTTTCGGCTCTGGGGCCAACGTCCTGACTTTC CASSSGVTFGSGANVLTF TRBJ2-6 NA TRBV5-8 NA 18
TGTGCCAGTTCTGGGGGGGTCGGCAATCAGCCCCAGCATTTT CASSGGVGNQPQHF TRBJ1-5 NA TRBV19 NA 14
TGTGCCAGCAGCCCTAACAGTGCTGGTCAGCCCCAGCATTTT CASSPNSAGQPQHF TRBJ1-5 NA TRBV3-1/TRBV3-2 once 14
TGTGCCAGCAGCGTAGGTGGAGCGGGAGTCGGCGAGCAGTACTTC CASSVGGAGVGEQYF TRBJ2-7 TRBD2 TRBV9 NA 15
TGTGCCAGTAGTAAACTTCGGACAGGGGACTCACCGACCTCTGGAAACACCATATATTTT CASSKLRTGDSPTSGNTIYF TRBJ1-3 TRBD1 TRBV19 NA 20
TGTGCCAGCAGTTTTCCGGCAGGAGGCTACACCTTC CASSFPAGGYTF TRBJ1-2 NA TRBV28 NA 12
TGTGCCAGCAGTTACACTAGCGCCGGGGAGCTGTTTTTT CASSYTSAGELFF TRBJ2-2 TRBD2 TRBV7-9 NA 13
TGCAGCCCCGGAAGTGCTACTAGCTACACCTTC CSPGSATSYTF TRBJ1-2 NA TRBV29-1 NA 11
TGTGCCAGCAGTGCCGGTTATACGCAGTATTTT CASSAGYTQYF TRBJ2-3 NA TRBV28 NA 11
TGCGCCAGCAGCCGGACAGGCGGCACTGAAGCTTTCTTT CASSRTGGTEAFF TRBJ1-1 TRBD1 TRBV4-3 NA 13
TGTGCCAGCAGCCCTATGGGGGGTCCCTCCGGCACAGATACGCAGTATTTT CASSPMGGPSGTDTQYF TRBJ2-3 NA TRBV6-2/TRBV6-3 NA 17
TGCGCCAGCAGCACTCTGACAGGGTTGAAGTATTTT CASSTLTGLKYF TRBJ2-3 TRBD1 TRBV5-1 few 12
TGCGCCAGCAGCCGGGGACAGAACCAAGAGACCCAGTACTTC CASSRGQNQETQYF TRBJ2-5 TRBD1 TRBV5-1 NA 14
TGCGCCAGCAGCCAAGATACTAGTGGGGAAGCTTTCTTT CASSQDTSGEAFF TRBJ1-1 NA TRBV4-3 NA 13
TGTGCCAGCAGTAAAGGGGGTGGAAGCTACAATGAGCAGTTCTTC CASSKGGGSYNEQFF TRBJ2-1 NA TRBV28 once 15
TGCGCCAGCAGCCAAGTGTGGGGGGGCAATCAGCCCCAGCATTTT CASSQVWGGNQPQHF TRBJ1-5 NA TRBV4-3 NA 15
TGTGCCAGCACGGAGGGCCCAGGGTCGTCTGGAAACACCATATATTTT CASTEGPGSSGNTIYF TRBJ1-3 NA TRBV28 NA 16
TGTGCCAGCAGCTCGCCCAACAGGGACACTGAAGCTTTCTTT CASSSPNRDTEAFF TRBJ1-1 NA TRBV5-4 NA 14
TGTGCCAGTAGTACCTCCGGGACTGCTAATGAAAAACTGTTTTTT CASSTSGTANEKLFF TRBJ1-4 NA TRBV19 NA 15
TGTGCTAGCAGCTTATTTGCGGGATCCTACAATGAGCAGTTCTTC CASSLFAGSYNEQFF TRBJ2-1 NA TRBV7-7 NA 15
TGTGCCAGCAGTCAGAGGTCCAGGGGAGGAAACACCATATATTTT CASSQRSRGGNTIYF TRBJ1-3 NA TRBV28 NA 15
TGTGCCAGCAGCGCAGGGGTGCGGCCTAATGAAAAACTGTTTTTT CASSAGVRPNEKLFF TRBJ1-4 NA TRBV2 once 15
TGTGCCAGCAGCCAAGGGGGAACCGGTGAAAAACTGTTTTTT CASSQGGTGEKLFF TRBJ1-4 NA TRBV2 NA 14
TGCAGCGTCCTCAGGGTAGGCAGCCAAGAGACCCAGTACTTC CSVLRVGSQETQYF TRBJ2-5 NA TRBV29-1 NA 14
TGTGCCAGCAGTGGGGAACGGGAACCCCTCTTTTCGGAGACCCAGTACTTC CASSGEREPLFSETQYF TRBJ2-5 NA TRBV2 NA 17
TGTGCCAGCAGTTCTGTTAGCAATCAGCCCCAGCATTTT CASSSVSNQPQHF TRBJ1-5 NA TRBV12-3/TRBV12-4 NA 13
TGCGCCAGCAGCTTGTCCCGTGCAGGGTATAACGAGCAGTACTTC CASSLSRAGYNEQYF TRBJ2-7 NA TRBV5-1 NA 15
TGTGCCAGCAGTGGGCCGGGACTGAGGGACACTGAAGCTTTCTTT CASSGPGLRDTEAFF TRBJ1-1 NA TRBV28 NA 15
TGTGCCAGCAGTGCGGGAGGGCCGTTACACGAGCAGTACTTC CASSAGGPLHEQYF TRBJ2-7 TRBD2 TRBV27 NA 14
TGTGCCAGCAGCTTGGAAACGGGAGTCTCCTACAATGAGCAGTTCTTC CASSLETGVSYNEQFF TRBJ2-1 NA TRBV11-3 once 16
TGTGCCAGCAGCCAATACGACTCGACTTCCTACGAGCAGTACTTC CASSQYDSTSYEQYF TRBJ2-7 NA TRBV6-5 NA 15
TGTGCCAGCAGTTATGGAGGGACAACTAATGAAAAACTGTTTTTT CASSYGGTTNEKLFF TRBJ1-4 NA TRBV6-5 few 15
TGCGCCAGCAGCTTGGTAGGGACTAGAGAAAATGAGCAGTTCTTC CASSLVGTRENEQFF TRBJ2-1 TRBD2 TRBV5-1 NA 15
TGTGCCAGCAGTCGGACAGCGAATAGCAATCAGCCCCAGCATTTT CASSRTANSNQPQHF TRBJ1-5 NA TRBV6-5 NA 15
TGTGCCAGCACCCTGGGACTAGCGGGATACAATGAGCAGTTCTTC CASTLGLAGYNEQFF TRBJ2-1 TRBD2 TRBV2 few 15
TGTGCCAGCAGCTGGGGGGGGAGGACTGAAGCTTTCTTT CASSWGGRTEAFF TRBJ1-1 NA TRBV13 NA 13
TGTGCCACCAGTGGGGATGGGAGGGCGTCCTACAATGAGCAGTTCTTC CATSGDGRASYNEQFF TRBJ2-1 TRBD2 TRBV24-1 NA 16
TGCGCCAGCAGCTTGGAGGCGGGAGGCGGGACCGGGGAGCTGTTTTTT CASSLEAGGGTGELFF TRBJ2-2 TRBD2 TRBV5-1 NA 16
TGTGCCAGCAGTGAACTGGGAGCGAATGGCTACACCTTC CASSELGANGYTF TRBJ1-2 NA TRBV25-1 once 13
TGCGCCAGCAGCCGAAGACAGGACACAGATACGCAGTATTTT CASSRRQDTDTQYF TRBJ2-3 NA TRBV5-1 NA 14
TGTGCCAGCAGCTGGAGGTCAGGGGCCAGTGGTGAAAAACTGTTTTTT CASSWRSGASGEKLFF TRBJ1-4 NA TRBV5-6 NA 16
TGTGCCAGCAGCTTAGCGCGGGGGGCCGGGTATGGCTACACCTTC CASSLARGAGYGYTF TRBJ1-2 NA TRBV7-2 many 15